This T cell receptor beta chain was obtained from a study of spatial heterogeneity in lung cancer. The V and J ends lost 5 bases and 8 bases respectively, with 12 bases between them. The germline gives CDR1 DFQATT, CDR2 SNEGSKA (reference sequence). This CDR3 comprises 11 residues. Time point given: sample taken at primary tumor resection. Tumor, nontumor lung or frozen PBMC supplied whole RNA that was sequenced unsorted. TCRdb independently ran MiXCR on the 5' RACE reads; one entry per CDR3 protein. The table includes tens of thousands of distinct CDR3 sequences, approximately 6.5% detected once. This chain links TRBV20-1 with TRBJ1-1; D is unclear. The material was PBMCs, obtained at surgery. The receptor's source is a female donor with early-stage non-small cell lung cancer. The CDR3 protein is CSAQPGSEAFF. CDR3 nucleotides: TGCAGTGCTCAACCCGGGTCAGAAGCTTTCTTT.